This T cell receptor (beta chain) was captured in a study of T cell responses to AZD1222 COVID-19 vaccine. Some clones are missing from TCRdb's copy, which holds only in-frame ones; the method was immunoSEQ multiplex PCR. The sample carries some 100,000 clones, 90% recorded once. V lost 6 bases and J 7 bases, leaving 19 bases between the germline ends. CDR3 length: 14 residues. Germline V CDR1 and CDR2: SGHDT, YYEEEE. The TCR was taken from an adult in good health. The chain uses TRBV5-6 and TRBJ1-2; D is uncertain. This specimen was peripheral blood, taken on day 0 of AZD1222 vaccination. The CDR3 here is CASMLPGSASGYTF. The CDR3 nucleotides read TGTGCCAGCATGCTGCCGGGCTCCGCTAGTGGCTACACCTTC.